The subject of this entry is one TCR beta chain. No cognate antigen has been identified for it. The input lacks base qualities; no much larger clone sits a single base away. Each collaborating institution followed its own protocols to collect whole blood in K2EDTA tubes. For TCRbeta analysis, collaborator samples were shipped as frozen whole blood, as isolated PBMCs, or as DNA extracted from either sample type. The CDR3 goes from the cysteine to the phenylalanine over 17 residues. CDR3 DNA is the only sequence kept; it has 51 bases, read in frame from the first base. CDR1 and CDR2 (MNHEY, SVGEGT) derive from the germline V gene. V and J lose 0 bases and 0 bases, and a span of 15 bases separates them. This sample stems from a study of blood T cell repertoires in COVID-19 (dated by TCRdb to 2020 to 2021). About the study as a whole: The collaborator samples originated in the United States, Italy and Spain and spanned the acute and convalescent phases of COVID-19. Samples were obtained from the ongoing ImmuneRACE study (first 160 participants) and from 950 to 1,500 subjects provided by 6 global collaborators. Where available, HLA class I and class II types were taken from metadata supplied by the sample provider and were not determined by assay-based typing. The sample metadata nearly always contained a de-identified subject ID, COVID-19 status, age in years and sex. The dataset comprised deeply sampled blood TCRbeta repertoires from subjects exposed to, actively infected with, or recovered from COVID-19. The prospective study material was composed of cDNA or gDNA derived from T cells, B-cell-depleted T cells, or PBMCs. The repertoires were released in a freely available public database meant as a resource for research on the immune response to SARS-CoV-2. General study outcomes and caveats: How much clinical and demographic metadata was included differed by source and by participant, and the metadata was provided uncurated.

The immunoSEQ Assay, a bias-controlled multiplex PCR, was used to amplify TCRbeta CDR3 regions from genomic DNA. Turning to the authors' computational methods: Nucleated cell counts per sample were estimated from amplification of reference gene primers within the assay. To quantify the absolute abundance of each unique TCRbeta CDR3 rearrangement, sequence reads were collapsed and filtered. For each sample, productive Simpson clonality was calculated by taking the square root of Simpson's diversity index across productive rearrangements. TCRdb took over this immuneACCESS table, retaining in-frame rearrangements with V and J assigned. Such tables are incomplete; in checked studies, under half of the missing clones stem from an unresolved V gene, and the remainder is unexplained. The DNA was the basis for D and trimming; V, J and clone size are from that table. This sample gives over 70,000 clones in total; nearly 90% of them show up just once. The ten largest account for 4.3% of the sample.

Specimen: peripheral blood. The receptor was derived from a woman of 80 years or more with active or convalescent COVID-19. The chain was built from TRBV6-2 or TRBV6-3 and TRBJ2-7; no confident D gene assignment can be made. The CDR3 has the sequence CASSYSARLGYSYEQYF. In nucleotide form, the sequence is TGTGCCAGCAGTTACTCGGCCCGACTTGGATACTCCTACGAGCAGTACTTC.